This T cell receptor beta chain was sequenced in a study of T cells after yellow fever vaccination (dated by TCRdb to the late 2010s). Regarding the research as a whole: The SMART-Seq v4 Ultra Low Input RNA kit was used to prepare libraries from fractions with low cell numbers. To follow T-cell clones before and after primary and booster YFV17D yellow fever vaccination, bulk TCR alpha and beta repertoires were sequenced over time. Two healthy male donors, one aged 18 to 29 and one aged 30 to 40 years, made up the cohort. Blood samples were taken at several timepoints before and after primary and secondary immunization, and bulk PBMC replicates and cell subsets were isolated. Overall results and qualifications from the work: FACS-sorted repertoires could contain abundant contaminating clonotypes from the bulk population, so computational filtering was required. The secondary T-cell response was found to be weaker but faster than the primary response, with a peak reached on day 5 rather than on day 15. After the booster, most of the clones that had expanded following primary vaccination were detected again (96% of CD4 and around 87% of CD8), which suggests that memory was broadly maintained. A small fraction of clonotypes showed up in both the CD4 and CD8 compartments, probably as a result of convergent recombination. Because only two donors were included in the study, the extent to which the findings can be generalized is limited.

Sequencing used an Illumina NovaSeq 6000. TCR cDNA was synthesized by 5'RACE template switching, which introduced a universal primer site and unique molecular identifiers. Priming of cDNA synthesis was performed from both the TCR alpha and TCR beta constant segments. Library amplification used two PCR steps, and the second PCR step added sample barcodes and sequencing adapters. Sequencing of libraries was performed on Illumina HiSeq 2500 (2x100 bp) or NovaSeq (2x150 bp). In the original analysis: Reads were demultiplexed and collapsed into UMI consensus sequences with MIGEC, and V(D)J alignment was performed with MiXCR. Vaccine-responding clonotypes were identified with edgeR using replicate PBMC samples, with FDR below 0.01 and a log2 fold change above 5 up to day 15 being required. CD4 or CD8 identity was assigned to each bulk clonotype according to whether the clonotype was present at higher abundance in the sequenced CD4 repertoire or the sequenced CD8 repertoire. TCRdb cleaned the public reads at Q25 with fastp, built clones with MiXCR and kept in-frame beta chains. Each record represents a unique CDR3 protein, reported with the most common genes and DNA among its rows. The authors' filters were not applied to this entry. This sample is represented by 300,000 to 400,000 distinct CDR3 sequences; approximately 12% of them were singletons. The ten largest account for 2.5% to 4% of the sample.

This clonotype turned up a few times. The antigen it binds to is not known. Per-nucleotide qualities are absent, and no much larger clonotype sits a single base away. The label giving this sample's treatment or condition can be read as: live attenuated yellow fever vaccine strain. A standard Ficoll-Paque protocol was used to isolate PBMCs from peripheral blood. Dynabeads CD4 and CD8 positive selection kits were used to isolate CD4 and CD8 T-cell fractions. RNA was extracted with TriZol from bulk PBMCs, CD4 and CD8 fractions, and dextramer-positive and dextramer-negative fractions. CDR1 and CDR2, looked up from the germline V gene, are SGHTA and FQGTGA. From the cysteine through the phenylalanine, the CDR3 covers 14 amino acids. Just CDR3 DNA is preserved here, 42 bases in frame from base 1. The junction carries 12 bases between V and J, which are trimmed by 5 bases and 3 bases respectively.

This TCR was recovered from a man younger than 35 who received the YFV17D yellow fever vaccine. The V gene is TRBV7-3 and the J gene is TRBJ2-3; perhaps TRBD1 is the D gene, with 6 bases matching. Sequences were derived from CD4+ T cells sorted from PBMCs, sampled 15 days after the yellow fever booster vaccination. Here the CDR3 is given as CASSQGMGTDTQYF. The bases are TGTGCCAGCAGCCAGGGGATGGGGACAGATACGCAGTATTTT.